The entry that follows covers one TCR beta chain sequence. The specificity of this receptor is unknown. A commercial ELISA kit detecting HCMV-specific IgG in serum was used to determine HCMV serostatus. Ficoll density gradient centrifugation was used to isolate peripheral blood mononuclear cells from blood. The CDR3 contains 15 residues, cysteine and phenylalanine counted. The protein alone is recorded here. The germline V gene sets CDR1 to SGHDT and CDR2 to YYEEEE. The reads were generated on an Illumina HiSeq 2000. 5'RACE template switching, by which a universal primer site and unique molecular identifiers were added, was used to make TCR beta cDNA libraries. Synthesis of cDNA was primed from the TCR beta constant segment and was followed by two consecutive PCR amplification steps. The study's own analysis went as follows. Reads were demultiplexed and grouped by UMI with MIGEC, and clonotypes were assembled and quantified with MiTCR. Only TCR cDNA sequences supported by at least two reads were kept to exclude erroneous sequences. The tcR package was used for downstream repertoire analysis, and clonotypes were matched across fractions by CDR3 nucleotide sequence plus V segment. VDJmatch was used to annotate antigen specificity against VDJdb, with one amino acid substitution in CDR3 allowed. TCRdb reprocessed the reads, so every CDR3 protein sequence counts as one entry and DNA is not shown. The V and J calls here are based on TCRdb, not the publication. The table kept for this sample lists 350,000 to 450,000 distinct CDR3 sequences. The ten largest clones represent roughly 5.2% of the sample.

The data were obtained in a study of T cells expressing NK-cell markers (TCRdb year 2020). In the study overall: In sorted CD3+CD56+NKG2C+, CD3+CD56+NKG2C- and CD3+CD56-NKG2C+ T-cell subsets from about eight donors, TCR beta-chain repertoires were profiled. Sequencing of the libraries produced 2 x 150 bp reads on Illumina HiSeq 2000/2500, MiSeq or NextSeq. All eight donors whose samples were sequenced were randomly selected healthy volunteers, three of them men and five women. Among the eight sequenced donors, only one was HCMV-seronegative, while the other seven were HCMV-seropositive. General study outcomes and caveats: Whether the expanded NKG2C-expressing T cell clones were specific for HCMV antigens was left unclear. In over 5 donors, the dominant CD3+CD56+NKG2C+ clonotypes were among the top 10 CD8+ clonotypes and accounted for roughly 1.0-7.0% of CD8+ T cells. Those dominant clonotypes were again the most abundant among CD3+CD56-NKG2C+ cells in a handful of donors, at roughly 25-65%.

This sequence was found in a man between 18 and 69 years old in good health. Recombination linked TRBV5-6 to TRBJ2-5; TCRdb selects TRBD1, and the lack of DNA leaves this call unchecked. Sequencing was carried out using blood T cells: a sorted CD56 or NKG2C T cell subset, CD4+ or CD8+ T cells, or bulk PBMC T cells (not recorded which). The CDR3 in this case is CASSLTGGLKETQYF.